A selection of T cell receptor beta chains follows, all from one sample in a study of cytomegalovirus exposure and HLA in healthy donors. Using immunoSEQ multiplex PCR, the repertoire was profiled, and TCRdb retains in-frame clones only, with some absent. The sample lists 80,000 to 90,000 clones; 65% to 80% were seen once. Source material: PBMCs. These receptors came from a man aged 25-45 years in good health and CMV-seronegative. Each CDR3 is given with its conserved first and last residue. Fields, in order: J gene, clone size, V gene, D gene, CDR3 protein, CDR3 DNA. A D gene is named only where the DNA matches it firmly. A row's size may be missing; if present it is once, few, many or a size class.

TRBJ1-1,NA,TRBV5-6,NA,CASSLLASNTEAFF,TGTGCCAGCAGCTTATTAGCTAGCAACACTGAAGCTTTCTTT
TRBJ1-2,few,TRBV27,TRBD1,CASSLIAATGSYGYTF,TGTGCCAGCAGTTTAATCGCCGCGACAGGGTCCTATGGCTACACCTTC
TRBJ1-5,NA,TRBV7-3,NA,CASSINGGFGFNSNQPQHF,TGTGCCAGCAGCATTAACGGGGGGTTCGGGTTCAATAGCAATCAGCCCCAGCATTTT
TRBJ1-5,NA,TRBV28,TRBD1,CASSALGTANQPQHF,TGTGCCAGCAGTGCACTAGGGACAGCCAATCAGCCCCAGCATTTT
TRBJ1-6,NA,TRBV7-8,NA,CASSLNTGRNNSPLHF,TGTGCCAGCAGCTTGAATACAGGGCGGAACAATTCACCCCTCCACTTT
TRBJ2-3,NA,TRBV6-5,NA,CASSSAALDTQYF,TGTGCCAGCAGTTCCGCAGCGTTAGATACGCAGTATTTT
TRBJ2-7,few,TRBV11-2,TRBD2,CASSLGLAGGSVEQYF,TGTGCCAGCAGCCTAGGACTAGCGGGGGGCTCCGTTGAGCAGTACTTC
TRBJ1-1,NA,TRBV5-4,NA,CASSLVGRRGQNTEAFF,TGTGCCAGCAGCTTGGTCGGTAGACGGGGTCAGAACACTGAAGCTTTCTTT
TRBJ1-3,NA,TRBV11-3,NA,CASSIRVSSGNTIYF,TGTGCCAGCAGCATAAGAGTGAGCTCTGGAAACACCATATATTTT
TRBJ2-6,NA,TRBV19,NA,CASSVTSGANVLTF,TGTGCCAGTAGTGTGACAAGTGGGGCCAACGTCCTGACTTTC
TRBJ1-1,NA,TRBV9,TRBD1,CASSVGGTATEAFF,TGTGCCAGCAGCGTAGGGGGGACAGCCACTGAAGCTTTCTTT
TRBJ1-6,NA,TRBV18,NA,CASSPNQGLYNSPLHF,TGTGCCAGCTCACCTAATCAGGGCCTTTATAATTCACCCCTCCACTTT
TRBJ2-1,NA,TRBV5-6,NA,CASSFGAGPRNEQFF,TGTGCCAGCAGCTTCGGGGCGGGGCCTCGGAATGAGCAGTTCTTC
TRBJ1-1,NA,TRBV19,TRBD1,CASSTPDRGAEAFF,TGTGCCAGTAGTACCCCGGACAGGGGGGCTGAAGCTTTCTTT
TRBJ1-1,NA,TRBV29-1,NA,CSVEVLVDTEAFF,TGCAGCGTTGAAGTTCTTGTTGACACTGAAGCTTTCTTT
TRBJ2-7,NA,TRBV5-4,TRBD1,CASSSGTGNSYEQYF,TGTGCCAGCAGCTCCGGGACAGGCAACTCCTACGAGCAGTACTTC
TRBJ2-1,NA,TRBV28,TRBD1,CASIPGTGAGNEQFF,TGTGCCAGCATTCCCGGGACAGGGGCGGGTAATGAGCAGTTCTTC
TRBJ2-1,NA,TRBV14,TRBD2,CASSRTSGGIYEQFF,TGTGCCAGCAGCCGAACTAGCGGGGGTATCTATGAGCAGTTCTTC
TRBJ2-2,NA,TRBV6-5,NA,CASSYRQGWTGELFF,TGTGCCAGCAGTTACAGGCAGGGTTGGACCGGGGAGCTGTTTTTT
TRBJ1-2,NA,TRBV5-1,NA,CASSTSQDSGYGYTF,TGCGCCAGCAGCACCTCACAGGATTCCGGGTATGGCTACACCTTC
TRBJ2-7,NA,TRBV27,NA,CASSYSARDYEQYF,TGTGCCAGCAGTTATAGTGCCAGGGACTACGAGCAGTACTTC
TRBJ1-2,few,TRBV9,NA,CASSVGGDSGYTF,TGTGCCAGCAGCGTGGGGGGAGATTCTGGCTACACCTTC
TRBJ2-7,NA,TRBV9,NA,CASSVTDRTYEQYF,TGTGCCAGCAGCGTAACCGACAGGACCTACGAGCAGTACTTC
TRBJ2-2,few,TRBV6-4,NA,CASSPTSTGELFF,TGTGCCAGCAGCCCAACTAGCACCGGGGAGCTGTTTTTT
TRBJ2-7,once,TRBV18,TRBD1,CASSFGQAQSYEQYF,TGTGCCAGCTCCTTTGGACAGGCCCAATCCTACGAGCAGTACTTC
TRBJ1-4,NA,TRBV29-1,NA,CSVEDRGPEKLFF,TGCAGCGTTGAAGACAGGGGTCCGGAAAAACTGTTTTTT
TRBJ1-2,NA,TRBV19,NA,CASSTPDTYGYTF,TGTGCCAGTAGTACCCCGGACACCTATGGCTACACCTTC
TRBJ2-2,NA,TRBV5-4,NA,CASSLTGSGTGELFF,TGTGCCAGCAGCTTAACAGGGAGTGGGACCGGGGAGCTGTTTTTT
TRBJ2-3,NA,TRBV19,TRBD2,CASTARLTSADTQYF,TGTGCCAGTACCGCCCGATTGACTAGCGCGGATACGCAGTATTTT
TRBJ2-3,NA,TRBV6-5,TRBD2,CASSYASGGEYTQYF,TGTGCCAGCAGTTATGCTAGCGGGGGGGAGTATACGCAGTATTTT
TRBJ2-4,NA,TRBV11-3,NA,CASSSGEGKNIQYF,TGTGCCAGCAGCTCGGGCGAGGGCAAAAACATTCAGTACTTC
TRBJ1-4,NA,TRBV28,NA,CASSPRGGGEKLFF,TGTGCCAGCAGTCCCCGGGGCGGAGGGGAAAAACTGTTTTTT
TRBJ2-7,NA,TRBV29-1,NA,CSVEDPTYEQYF,TGCAGCGTTGAAGATCCCACCTACGAGCAGTACTTC
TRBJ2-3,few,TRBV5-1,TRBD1,CASSSNRDRSTDTQYF,TGCGCCAGCAGCTCGAACAGGGACAGAAGCACAGATACGCAGTATTTT
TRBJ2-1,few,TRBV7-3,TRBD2,CASSLNGGGAGDNEQFF,TGTGCCAGCAGCTTAAACGGCGGGGGGGCCGGGGACAATGAGCAGTTCTTC
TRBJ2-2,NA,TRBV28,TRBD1,CASSDQDRGENTGELFF,TGTGCCAGCAGTGACCAGGACAGGGGGGAGAACACCGGGGAGCTGTTTTTT
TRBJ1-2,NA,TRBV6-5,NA,CASSVTGGLYGYTF,TGTGCCAGCAGTGTTACGGGGGGGCTGTATGGCTACACCTTC
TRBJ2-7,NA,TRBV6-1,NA,CASSDRGSYEQYF,TGTGCCAGCAGTGATCGGGGGTCCTACGAGCAGTACTTC
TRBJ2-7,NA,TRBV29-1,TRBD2,CSVGGLHLYEQYF,TGCAGCGTGGGGGGGTTACACTTATACGAGCAGTACTTC
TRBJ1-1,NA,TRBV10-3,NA,CAISESNFSTEAFF,TGTGCCATCAGTGAGTCGAACTTCTCCACTGAAGCTTTCTTT
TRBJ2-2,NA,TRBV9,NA,CASSARAGELFF,TGTGCCAGCAGCGCTCGGGCCGGGGAGCTGTTTTTT
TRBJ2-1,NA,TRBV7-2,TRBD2,CASSFWTSGGYNEQFF,TGTGCCAGCAGCTTCTGGACTAGCGGGGGGTATAATGAGCAGTTCTTC
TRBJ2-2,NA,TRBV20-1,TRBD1,CGTGLSGELFF,TGTGGGACAGGGTTGTCCGGGGAGCTGTTTTTT
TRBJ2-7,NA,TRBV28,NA,CASSLGQGKFDEQYF,TGTGCCAGCAGTTTAGGGCAGGGAAAATTCGACGAGCAGTACTTC
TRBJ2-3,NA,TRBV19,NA,CASSTTGYTQYF,TGTGCCAGTAGTACAACAGGGTATACGCAGTATTTT
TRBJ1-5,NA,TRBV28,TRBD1,CASRPGTEIQPQHF,TGTGCCAGCAGACCCGGGACAGAGATTCAGCCCCAGCATTTT
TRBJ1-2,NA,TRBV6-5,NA,CASSPGVRDKCSF,TGTGCCAGCAGCCCCGGCGTTAGGGACAAATGCTCCTTC
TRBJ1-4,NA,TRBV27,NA,CASSWVRGTNEKLFF,TGTGCCAGCAGTTGGGTCAGGGGAACTAATGAAAAACTGTTTTTT
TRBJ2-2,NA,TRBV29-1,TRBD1,CSARTGTNTGELFF,TGCAGCGCTAGGACAGGAACGAACACCGGGGAGCTGTTTTTT
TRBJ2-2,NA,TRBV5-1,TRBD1,CASSSGQGDTGELFF,TGCGCCAGCAGCAGCGGACAGGGCGACACCGGGGAGCTGTTTTTT
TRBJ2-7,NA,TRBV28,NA,CASSLGTWPYEQYF,TGTGCCAGCAGTTTAGGGACATGGCCCTACGAGCAGTACTTC
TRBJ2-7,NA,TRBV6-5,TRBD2,CASRHTSGASYEQYF,TGTGCCAGCAGACATACTAGCGGGGCCTCCTACGAGCAGTACTTC
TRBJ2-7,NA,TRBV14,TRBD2,CASSQDWGGDEQYF,TGTGCCAGCAGCCAAGATTGGGGAGGGGACGAGCAGTACTTC
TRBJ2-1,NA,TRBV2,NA,CASSSRPSSYNEQFF,TGTGCCAGCTCCTCTCGACCTAGCTCCTACAATGAGCAGTTCTTC
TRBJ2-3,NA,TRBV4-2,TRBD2,CASSREARGGLADTQYF,TGTGCCAGCAGCCGCGAGGCGCGGGGGGGCCTGGCAGATACGCAGTATTTT
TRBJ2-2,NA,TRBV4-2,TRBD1,CASSQATGGEVGELFF,TGTGCCAGCAGCCAAGCGACAGGGGGCGAAGTCGGGGAGCTGTTTTTT
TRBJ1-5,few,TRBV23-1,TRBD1,CASSQFSWTGTRLRNQPQHF,TGCGCCAGCAGTCAATTCTCTTGGACAGGTACACGTCTTAGGAATCAGCCCCAGCATTTT
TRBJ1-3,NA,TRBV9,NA,CASSFFDTLNSGNTIYF,TGTGCCAGCAGCTTTTTTGACACTTTGAACTCTGGAAACACCATATATTTT
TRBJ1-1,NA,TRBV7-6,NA,CASSRGPNTEAFF,TGTGCCAGCAGCCGAGGCCCGAACACTGAAGCTTTCTTT
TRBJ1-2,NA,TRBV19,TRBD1,CASSGQGRYGYTF,TGTGCCAGTAGTGGACAGGGGAGGTATGGCTACACCTTC